One and the same sample provided the 24 T cell receptor beta chains below, sequenced in a study of cytomegalovirus exposure and HLA in healthy donors. Vbeta (60) and Jbeta (13) primers were used in the PCR. Data came from immunoSEQ multiplex PCR; TCRdb stores just in-frame clones and leaves some out. The data hold over 150,000 clones, with roughly 78% observed a single time. Sequencing used PBMCs. Every receptor here comes from a woman between 50 and 59 years old in good health and CMV-seropositive.

As for this clone: Other DNA sequences of this sample code for an identical CDR3. The CDR3 loop reads CASSRGPRDPRDEQYF. In DNA, the CDR3 is TGTGCCAGCAGCAGGGGGCCCAGGGACCCTCGGGACGAGCAGTACTTC. This sequence joins TRBV5-4 and TRBJ2-7, with 7 positions matching TRBD1. The trim removed 4 bases at V and 5 bases at J, leaving 15 bases unmatched. Germline-derived CDR1 and CDR2 are SGHNT and YYREEE (reference sequence). This CDR3 is 16 amino acids long.

V usage is TRBV19 and J usage is TRBJ1-4, with no clear D. There are 14 residues in the CDR3. V lost 6 bases and J lost 5, with 13 bases in between. Germline assignment: CDR1 LNHDA and CDR2 SQIVND (reference sequence). The CDR3 here is CASRALASNEKLFF. The DNA of the CDR3 is TGTGCCAGTAGAGCGCTTGCTTCGAATGAAAAACTGTTTTTT.

The rearrangement links TRBV28 to TRBJ2-7; 9 bases map to TRBD2. This CDR3 has 14 residues. The germline V gene has CDR1 MDHEN and CDR2 SYDVKM. The junction had 5 bases not matched to a gene; V was cut back by 2 bases and J by 6 bases. For the CDR3, the DNA is TGTGCCAGCAGTTTAATGGGACTAGCTCCCGAGCAGTACTTC. Translation: CASSLMGLAPEQYF.

This clone appeared a few times. The chain has TRBV7-9 and TRBJ2-7; D not certain. Trimming cost V 1 base and J 6 bases, with 10 bases left between them. The germline CDR1 and CDR2 sequences are SEHNR and FQNEAQ (reference sequence). The CDR3 is made up of 13 amino acids. The chain's CDR3 is CASSLDGFSEQYF. As DNA, the CDR3 is TGTGCCAGCAGCTTAGACGGGTTCTCCGAGCAGTACTTC.

The chain links TRBV2 to TRBJ2-1; 8 bases match TRBD2. The junction had 2 bases not matched to a gene; V was cut back by 4 bases and J by 3 bases. Per germline, CDR1 SNHLY and CDR2 FYNNEI. The CDR3 runs to 14 residues. CDR3 sequence reads: CASSALAGYNEQFF. The CDR3 DNA reads as TGTGCCAGCAGTGCGCTAGCGGGCTACAATGAGCAGTTCTTC.

The chain links TRBV28 to TRBJ2-7; 11 nucleotides match TRBD1. The CDR3 consists of 14 residues. The germline V gene encodes CDR1 MDHEN and CDR2 SYDVKM. V lost 4 bases to trimming and J lost 7 bases; unmatched junction nucleotides: 6. The CDR3: CASSWTGGLREQYF. The CDR3 nucleotides are TGTGCCAGCAGTTGGACAGGGGGCCTGCGAGAGCAGTACTTC.

Comment on this clone: Other DNA sequences in this specimen translate into the identical CDR3. V is TRBV28 and J is TRBJ1-2; D remains unclear. Germline V lookup: CDR1 MDHEN, CDR2 SYDVKM. V dropped 3 bases and J dropped 4 bases, with 3 bases sitting between them. The CDR3 is made up of 11 amino acids. Written as DNA, the CDR3 is TGTGCCAGCAGTTTGAGCTATGGCTACACCTTC. Translating it yields CASSLSYGYTF.

V and J are TRBV4-1 and TRBJ1-1, with 7 bases matching TRBD1. The CDR3 length is 18 residues. After removal of 2 bases from V and 4 bases from J, the junction contained 16 bases not matched to a gene. CDR1 MGHRA and CDR2 YSYEKL come from the germline V gene. Written as DNA, the CDR3 is TGCGCCAGCAGCCAACCAAGATCCGGGACAGTACACGGCACTGAAGCTTTCTTT. Its translation: CASSQPRSGTVHGTEAFF.

The V gene is TRBV18, the J gene TRBJ1-5; no firm D call. Germline V gene data show CDR1 as KGHSH and CDR2 as LQKENI. The V gene lost 2 bases and the J gene lost 0 bases, with 8 bases spanning the gap. This CDR3 region has 15 residues. The CDR3 loop is CASSPGQDSNQPQHF. CDR3 coding DNA: TGTGCCAGCTCACCAGGGCAGGATAGCAATCAGCCCCAGCATTTT.

This clone was picked up a small number of times. This rearrangement joins TRBV28 to TRBJ1-1, with D tentatively TRBD1 (5 bases). Germline-derived CDR1 and CDR2 are MDHEN and SYDVKM. Trimming removed 3 bases at V and 0 bases at J, with 8 bases between. The CDR3 length is 14 residues. The CDR3 loop is CASSLGGMNTEAFF. For the CDR3, the DNA is TGTGCCAGCAGTTTGGGGGGAATGAACACTGAAGCTTTCTTT.

This sequence joins TRBV19 and TRBJ2-1, with a possible D match to TRBD2 (6 bases). The V gene lost 4 bases and the J gene lost 5 bases, with 12 bases spanning the gap. Germline-derived CDR1 and CDR2 are LNHDA and SQIVND (reference sequence). This CDR3 region has 14 residues. In nucleotides, the CDR3 is TGTGCCAGTAGTAACTCCGGGAGAGACAATGAGCAGTTCTTC. It translates to CASSNSGRDNEQFF.

In this sample, this clone turned up a few times. The chain combines TRBV28 with TRBJ1-1; D may be TRBD1 (6 bases). V lost 3 bases and J lost 7, with 12 bases in between. Germline lookup yields CDR1 MDHEN and CDR2 SYDVKM. This CDR3 region has 13 residues. The CDR3, as DNA: TGTGCCAGCAGTTTGTGGGACAAAGTTGAAGCTTTCTTT. Protein product: CASSLWDKVEAFF. The full variable domain, rest sourced from reference TRBV28 and TRBJ1-1, is DVKVTQSSRYLVKRTGEKVFLECVQDMDHENMFWYRQDPGLGLRLIYFSYDVKMKEKGDIPEGYSVSREKKERFSLILESASTNQTSMYLCASSLWDKVEAFFGQGTRLTVV.

The chain is built from TRBV4-2 and TRBJ2-7; possibly TRBD1 for D (6 bases). The V and J ends lost 0 bases and 2 bases respectively, with 11 bases between them. CDR3 length: 15 amino acids. In germline, CDR1 is LGHNA, CDR2 YNFKEQ. CDR3 nucleotide sequence: TGTGCCAGCAGCCAAGACGGGACACTTACCTACGAGCAGTACTTC. This gives the protein CASSQDGTLTYEQYF.

The chain couples TRBV9 to TRBJ2-3; 13 bases agree with TRBD2. CDR1 and CDR2 (germline): SGDLS, YYNGEE. The CDR3 is 16 residues long. The trim removed 3 bases at V and 5 bases at J, leaving 6 bases unmatched. The CDR3 here is CASSAQGLAGIDTQYF. The CDR3 DNA sequence: TGTGCCAGCAGCGCCCAGGGACTAGCGGGGATAGATACGCAGTATTTT.

This rearrangement joins TRBV7-2 to TRBJ2-5, with unresolved D. V was cut by 1 base and J by 3 bases, with 9 bases left in between. The CDR3 spans 14 residues. Germline loops: CDR1 SGHTA, CDR2 FQGNSA. This chain's CDR3 is CASSLGQVEETQYF. The CDR3 DNA reads as TGTGCCAGCAGCTTAGGTCAGGTTGAAGAGACCCAGTACTTC.

This chain links TRBV6-5 with TRBJ1-1; D is possibly TRBD1 (5 bases). V lost 6 bases and J 3 bases, leaving 17 bases between the germline ends. The CDR3 has 15 residues. Germline V lookup: CDR1 MNHEY, CDR2 SVGAGI. In DNA, the CDR3 is TGTGCCAGCAGCCCTGACAGCCCTTGGGACACTGAAGCTTTCTTT. Protein: CASSPDSPWDTEAFF.

The CDR3 is CASSIRGSHEQFF. As DNA, the CDR3 is TGTGCCAGTAGTATTCGGGGGTCCCATGAGCAGTTCTTC. The chain carries TRBV19 and TRBJ2-1; possibly TRBD2 for D (6 bases). Germline V gene lookup returns CDR1 LNHDA and CDR2 SQIVND (reference sequence). The CDR3 is 13 residues long. V lost 3 bases to trimming and J lost 8 bases, with 11 bases between them.

This chain uses TRBV6-1 with TRBJ2-3; D is unclear. Germline-derived CDR1 and CDR2 are MNHNS and SASEGT. This CDR3 is 12 amino acids long. V lost 2 bases and J lost 4, with 4 bases in between. The CDR3 loop is CASSEQADTQYF. As DNA, the CDR3 is TGTGCCAGCAGTGAACAGGCAGATACGCAGTATTTT.

This chain joins TRBV5-1 and TRBJ1-3; D is undetermined. CDR3 length: 14 residues. Germline V lookup: CDR1 SGHRS, CDR2 YFSETQ. V was pared by 0 bases and J by 4 bases, with 8 bases between. CDR3 DNA sequence: TGCGCCAGCAGCTTGGATTATCTGGGAAACACCATATATTTT. Translated: CASSLDYLGNTIYF. Drawing the rest from reference TRBV5-1 and TRBJ1-3, the complete variable domain is KAGVTQTPRYLIKTRGQQVTLSCSPISGHRSVSWYQQTPGQGLQFLFEYFSETQRNKGNFPGRFSGRQFSNSRSEMNVSTLELGDSALYLCASSLDYLGNTIYFGEGSWLTVV.

The V gene is TRBV11-2, the J gene TRBJ2-7; 11 bases align to TRBD1. Germline CDR1 and CDR2: SGHAT and FQNNGV. This CDR3 region has 13 residues. The V segment lost 8 bases and the J segment 5 bases; nucleotides outside the gene matches: 5. As DNA, the CDR3 is TGTGCCAGCGGATGGACAGGGGGCGACGAGCAGTACTTC. Translated: CASGWTGGDEQYF.

This sequence joins TRBV18 and TRBJ2-3; D perhaps matches TRBD1 (6 bases). The CDR3 runs to 14 residues. Germline loops: CDR1 KGHSH, CDR2 LQKENI. Trimming cost V 6 bases and J 6 bases, with 16 bases left between them. The CDR3 region is CASSPTGAWDTQYF. Here the CDR3 DNA reads TGTGCCAGCTCGCCGACAGGTGCGTGGGATACGCAGTATTTT.

The chain links TRBV7-6 to TRBJ2-2; D remains ambiguous. Trimming left V 0 bases short and J 2 bases short, with 10 bases between. CDR3 size: 16 residues. Germline V gene data show CDR1 as SGHVS and CDR2 as FNYEAQ. Here the CDR3 DNA reads TGTGCCAGCAGCTTAGCCCCTAGTCTTAACACCGGGGAGCTGTTTTTT. Amino acid sequence: CASSLAPSLNTGELFF.

The V gene is TRBV19, the J gene TRBJ2-2, with a tentative D call TRBD1 (5 bases). This CDR3 is built from 11 residues. CDR1 and CDR2 (germline): LNHDA, SQIVND (reference sequence). The V gene lost 9 bases and the J gene lost 8 bases, with 10 bases spanning the gap. CDR3 bases: TGTGCCAGCTCGGCAGGGGGGGAGCTGTTTTTT. Encoded protein: CASSAGGELFF.

J is TRBJ1-4 and V is TRBV7-9; weak D call: TRBD1 (6 bases). Germline V gene lookup returns CDR1 SEHNR and CDR2 FQNEAQ (reference sequence). The V end lost 6 bases, the J end lost 5 bases, and 13 bases lay between the germline ends. This CDR3 has 14 amino acids. The CDR3 DNA reads as TGTGCCAGCAGTTTCACAGGGCTGAATGAAAAACTGTTTTTT. Translation gives CASSFTGLNEKLFF.